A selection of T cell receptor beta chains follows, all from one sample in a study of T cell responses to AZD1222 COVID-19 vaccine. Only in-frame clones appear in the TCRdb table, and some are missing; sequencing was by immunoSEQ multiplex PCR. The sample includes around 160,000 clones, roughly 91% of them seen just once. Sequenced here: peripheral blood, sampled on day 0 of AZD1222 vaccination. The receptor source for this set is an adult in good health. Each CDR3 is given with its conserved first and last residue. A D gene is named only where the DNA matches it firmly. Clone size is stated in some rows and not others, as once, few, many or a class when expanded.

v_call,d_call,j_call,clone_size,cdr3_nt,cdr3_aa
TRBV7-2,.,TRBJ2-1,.,TGTGCCAGCAGTCCCGATACTAGCTACAATGAGCAGTTCTTC,CASSPDTSYNEQFF
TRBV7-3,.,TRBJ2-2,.,TGTGCCAGCAGCTTAGCGGGGTTTGGGGAGCTGTTTTTT,CASSLAGFGELFF
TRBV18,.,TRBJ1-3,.,TGTGCCAGCTCAACCCTGGCACAGGCAGGAAACACCATATATTTT,CASSTLAQAGNTIYF
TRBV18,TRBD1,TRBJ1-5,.,TGTGCCAGCTCCACAAGGACAGGGAACAATCAGCCCCAGCATTTT,CASSTRTGNNQPQHF
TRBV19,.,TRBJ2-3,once,TGTGCCAGTAGTATAGAGGCCTCCACAGATACGCAGTATTTT,CASSIEASTDTQYF
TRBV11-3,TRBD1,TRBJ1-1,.,TGTGCCAGCAGCTACTCGGGACAGATGAACACTGAAGCTTTCTTT,CASSYSGQMNTEAFF
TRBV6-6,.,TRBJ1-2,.,TGTGCCAGCCTTTCAGGGCCTCTTAACTATGGCTACACCTTC,CASLSGPLNYGYTF
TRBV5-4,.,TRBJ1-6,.,TGTGCCAGCAGCTCCGACCCGGATTCACCCCTCCACTTT,CASSSDPDSPLHF
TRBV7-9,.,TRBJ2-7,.,TGTGCCAGCAGCTTAGTCCGACTCCGCGCGGAATCCTACGAGCAGTACTTC,CASSLVRLRAESYEQYF
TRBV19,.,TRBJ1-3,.,TGTGCCAGTAGTATCAAGTTCTTGGGGATTTCCTCTGGAAACACCATATATTTT,CASSIKFLGISSGNTIYF
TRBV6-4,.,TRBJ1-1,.,TGTGCCATTATGAGGCACAACACTGAAGCTTTCTTT,CAIMRHNTEAFF
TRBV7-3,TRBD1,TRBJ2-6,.,TGTGCCAGCAGCTCGCCGGGACAGGAGTCTGGTCCCCACTCTGGGGCCAACGTCCTGACTTTC,CASSSPGQESGPHSGANVLTF
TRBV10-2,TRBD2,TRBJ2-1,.,TGCGCCAGCAAAAGGACTAGCGGTTACAATGAGCAGTTCTTC,CASKRTSGYNEQFF
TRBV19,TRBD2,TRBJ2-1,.,TGTGCCAGTACTACGACTAGCGGGTCAGAGGAGGAGCAGTTCTTC,CASTTTSGSEEEQFF
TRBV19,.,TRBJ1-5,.,TGTGCCAGTAGTATAAGGGAAAGGGGACAGCCCCAGCATTTT,CASSIRERGQPQHF
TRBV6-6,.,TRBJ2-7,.,TGTGCCAGCAGTTACGGTGCGCAAAGGAGCTCCTACGAGCAGTACTTC,CASSYGAQRSSYEQYF
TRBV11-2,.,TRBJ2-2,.,TGTGCCAGCAGCCCACCCGGGGGGCTAACCGGGGAGCTGTTTTTT,CASSPPGGLTGELFF
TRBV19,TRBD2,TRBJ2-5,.,TGTGCCAGTAGTCCCTTAGCGGGGGGGACAATGGAGACCCAGTACTTC,CASSPLAGGTMETQYF
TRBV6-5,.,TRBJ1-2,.,TGTGCCAGCAGGGCGGCGGGGGGAAACTATGGCTACACCTTC,CASRAAGGNYGYTF
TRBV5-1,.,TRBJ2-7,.,TGCGCCAGCAGCGGAACTAGCTCGGGTGAGCAGTACTTC,CASSGTSSGEQYF
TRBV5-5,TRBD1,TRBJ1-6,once,TGTGCCAGCAGCTGGACAGGGGGAAATTCACCCCTCCACTTT,CASSWTGGNSPLHF
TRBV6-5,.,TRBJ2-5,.,TGTGCCAGCAGTTCCGACGTGTACCAAGAGACCCAGTACTTC,CASSSDVYQETQYF
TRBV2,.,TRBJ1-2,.,TGTGCCAGCAGCCCCGGGGGACGTAACTATGGCTACACCTTC,CASSPGGRNYGYTF
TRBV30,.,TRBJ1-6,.,TGTGCCTGGGCGGGGAATTCACCCCTCCACTTT,CAWAGNSPLHF
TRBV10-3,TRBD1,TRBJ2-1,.,TGTGCCATCAGTGAAGGGACAGGGTTTGAGCAGTTCTTC,CAISEGTGFEQFF
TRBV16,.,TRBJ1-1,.,TGTGCCAGCAGCCAATCCGGAACTGAAGCTTTCTTT,CASSQSGTEAFF
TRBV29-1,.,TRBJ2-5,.,TGCAGCGTTGTCAGGGTGAGAGGAGAGACCCAGTACTTC,CSVVRVRGETQYF
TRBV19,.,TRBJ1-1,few,TGTGCCAGTAGTATAGGTATGTGGGGGGCGCGGCGGGTGAAAGGAGCTTTCTTT,CASSIGMWGARRVKGAFF
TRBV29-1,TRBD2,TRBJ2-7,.,TGCAGCGTATCCGGGACTAGCGGGAGCAATGAAGGTCTCTTGTACTTC,CSVSGTSGSNEGLLYF
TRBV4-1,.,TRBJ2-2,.,TGCGCCAGCAGCCCCCGGGAGTACACCGGGGAGCTGTTTTTT,CASSPREYTGELFF
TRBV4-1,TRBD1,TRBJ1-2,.,TGCGCCAGCAGCCACCAGATGGGCAGGGGGGATGGCTACACCTTC,CASSHQMGRGDGYTF
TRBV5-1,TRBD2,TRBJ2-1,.,TGCGCCAGCAGCTTGTCCATCGGGAGGCCCTCCTACAATGAGCAGTTCTTC,CASSLSIGRPSYNEQFF
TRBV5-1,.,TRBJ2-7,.,TGCGCCAGCAGCGTAACGGGCCTGAGCTCCTACGAGCAGTACTTC,CASSVTGLSSYEQYF
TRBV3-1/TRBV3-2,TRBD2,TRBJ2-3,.,TGTGCCAGCAGCCGCGGGACTAGCGGGACAGATACGCAGTATTTT,CASSRGTSGTDTQYF
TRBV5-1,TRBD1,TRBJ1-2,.,TGCGCCAGCAGCTTGGCCGGACAGGGTCACGCCTATGGCTACACCTTC,CASSLAGQGHAYGYTF
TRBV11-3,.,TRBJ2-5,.,TGTGCCAGCAGCTTAAACGGGGAGAAGGGAGAGACCCAGTACTTC,CASSLNGEKGETQYF
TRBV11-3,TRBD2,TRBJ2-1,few,TGTGCCAGCAGCGAGAGCGGGGGGGCCTACAATGAGCAGTTCTTC,CASSESGGAYNEQFF